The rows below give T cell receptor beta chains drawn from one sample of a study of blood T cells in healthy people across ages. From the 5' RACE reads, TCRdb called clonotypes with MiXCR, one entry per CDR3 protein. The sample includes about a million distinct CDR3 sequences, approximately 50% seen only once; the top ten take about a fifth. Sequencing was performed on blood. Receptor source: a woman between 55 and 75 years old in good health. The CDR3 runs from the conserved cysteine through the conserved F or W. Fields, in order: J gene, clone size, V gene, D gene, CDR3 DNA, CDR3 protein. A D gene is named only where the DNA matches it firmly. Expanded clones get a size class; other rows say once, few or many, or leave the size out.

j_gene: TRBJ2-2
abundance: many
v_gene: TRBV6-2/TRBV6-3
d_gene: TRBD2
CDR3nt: TGTGCCAGCAGTTACTTGGGTAGCGGGAGAACCGGGGAGCTGTTTTTT
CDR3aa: CASSYLGSGRTGELFF

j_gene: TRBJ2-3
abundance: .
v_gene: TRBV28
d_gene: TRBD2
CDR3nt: TGTGCCAGCAGACTAGCGGGAGTGCCGGATACGCAGTATTTT
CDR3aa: CASRLAGVPDTQYF

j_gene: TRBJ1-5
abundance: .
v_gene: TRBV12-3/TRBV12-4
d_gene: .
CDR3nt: TGTGCCAGCAGTCCGGACGGAACTAGCAATCAGCCCCAGCATTTT
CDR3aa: CASSPDGTSNQPQHF

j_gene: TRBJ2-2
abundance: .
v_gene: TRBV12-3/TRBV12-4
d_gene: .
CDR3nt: TGTGCCAGCAGTTTAATCTTTGGCAGGATAAACACCGGGGAGCTGTTTTTT
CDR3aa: CASSLIFGRINTGELFF

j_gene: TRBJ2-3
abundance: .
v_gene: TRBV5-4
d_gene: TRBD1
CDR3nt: TGTGCCAGCAGCTTGGATTTATCGACAGGGCCAGATACGCAGTATTTT
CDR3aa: CASSLDLSTGPDTQYF

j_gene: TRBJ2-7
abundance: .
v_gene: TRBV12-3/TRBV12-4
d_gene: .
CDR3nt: TGTGCCAGCAGACCGCCGCTACAGGTTTACGAGCAGTACTTC
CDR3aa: CASRPPLQVYEQYF

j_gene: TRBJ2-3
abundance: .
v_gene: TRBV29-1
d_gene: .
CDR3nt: TGCAGCGTTGAAGGAGTAAGGGGCACAGATACGCAGTATTTT
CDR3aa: CSVEGVRGTDTQYF

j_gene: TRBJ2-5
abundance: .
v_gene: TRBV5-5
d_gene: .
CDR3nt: TGTGCCAGCAGGATCGTCGGGGGTTATGAGACCCAGTACTTC
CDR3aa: CASRIVGGYETQYF

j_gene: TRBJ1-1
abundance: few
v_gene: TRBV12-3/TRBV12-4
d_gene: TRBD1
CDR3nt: TGTGCCAGCAGTTTAGTCCGGGACAGGGCCCCTGAAGCTTTCTTT
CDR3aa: CASSLVRDRAPEAFF

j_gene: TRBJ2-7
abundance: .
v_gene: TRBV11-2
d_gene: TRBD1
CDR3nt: TGTGCCAGCGTTGCGAGACAGGGGCTCGAGCAGTACTTC
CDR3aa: CASVARQGLEQYF

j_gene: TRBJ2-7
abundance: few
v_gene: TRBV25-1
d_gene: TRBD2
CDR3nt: TGTGCCAGCAGTGAAGGGGGACTAGCAGCCTACGAGCAGTACTTC
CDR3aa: CASSEGGLAAYEQYF

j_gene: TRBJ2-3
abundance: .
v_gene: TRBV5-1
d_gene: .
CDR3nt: TGCGCCAGCAGCAGGGCCGGCGGACGCACAGATACGCAGTATTTT
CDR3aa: CASSRAGGRTDTQYF

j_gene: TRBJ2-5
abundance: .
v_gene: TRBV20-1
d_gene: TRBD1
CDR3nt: TGCAGTGCTAACGCCGGGACAGGGCCCCCGGAGACCCAGTACTTC
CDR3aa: CSANAGTGPPETQYF

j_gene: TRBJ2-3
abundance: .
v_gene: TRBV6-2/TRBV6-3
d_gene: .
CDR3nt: TGTGCCGGAGGGGACAGAAACACAGATACGCAGTATTTT
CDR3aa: CAGGDRNTDTQYF

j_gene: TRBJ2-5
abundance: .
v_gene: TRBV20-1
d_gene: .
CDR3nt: TGCAGTGCTATGACCGGGGAGCAGTACTTC
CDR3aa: CSAMTGEQYF

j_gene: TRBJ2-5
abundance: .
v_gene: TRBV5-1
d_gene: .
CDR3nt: TGCGCCAGCAGCTTGGGGGCCGCAGGGCTCCAAGAGACCCAGTACTTC
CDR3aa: CASSLGAAGLQETQYF

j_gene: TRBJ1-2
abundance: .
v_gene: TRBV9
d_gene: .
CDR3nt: TGTGCCAGCAGCGTAGTCGGGGGGCTAAGCTATGGCTACACCTTC
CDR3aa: CASSVVGGLSYGYTF

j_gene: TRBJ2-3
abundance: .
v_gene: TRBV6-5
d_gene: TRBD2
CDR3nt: TGTGCCAGCAGTCGCGGGGGGGCGGCCATGGCAGATACGCAGTATTTT
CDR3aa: CASSRGGAAMADTQYF

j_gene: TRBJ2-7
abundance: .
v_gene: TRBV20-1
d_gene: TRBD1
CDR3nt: TGCAGTGCTAGGACGGGGACAGGGGGCCACTACGAGCAGTACTTC
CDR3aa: CSARTGTGGHYEQYF

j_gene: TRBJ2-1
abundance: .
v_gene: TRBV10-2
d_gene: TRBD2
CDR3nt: TGCGCCAGCAAGGCGGTAGGGACTAGTCTAAATGAGCAGTTCTTC
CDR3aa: CASKAVGTSLNEQFF

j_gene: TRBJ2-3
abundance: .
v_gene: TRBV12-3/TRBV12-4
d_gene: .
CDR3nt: TGTGCCAGCGCCGAGGGGAGAATTAGCACAGATACGCAGTATTTT
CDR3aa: CASAEGRISTDTQYF

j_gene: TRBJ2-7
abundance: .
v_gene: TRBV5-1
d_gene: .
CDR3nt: TGCGCCAGCAGCAAAGACGGGACATACCACTCCTACGAGCAGTACTTC
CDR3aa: CASSKDGTYHSYEQYF

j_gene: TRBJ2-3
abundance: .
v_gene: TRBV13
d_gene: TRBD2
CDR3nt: TGTGCCAGCAGCACCCCAGAACTAGCGGGAGTCGTCTCAGATACGCAGTATTTT
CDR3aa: CASSTPELAGVVSDTQYF

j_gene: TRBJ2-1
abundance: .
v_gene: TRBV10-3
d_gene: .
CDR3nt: TGTGCCATCAGTGAGTCCGGCTGGGTTTACAATGAGCAGTTCTTC
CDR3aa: CAISESGWVYNEQFF

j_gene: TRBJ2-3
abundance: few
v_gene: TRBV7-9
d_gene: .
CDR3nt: TGTGCCAGCAGCTTTTCACGTCCTACAGATACGCAGTATTTT
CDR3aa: CASSFSRPTDTQYF

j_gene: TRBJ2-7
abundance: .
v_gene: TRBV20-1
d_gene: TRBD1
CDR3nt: TGCAGTGCTAGAGCTCCCGGACAGGGGAGCACCTACGAGCAGTACTTC
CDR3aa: CSARAPGQGSTYEQYF

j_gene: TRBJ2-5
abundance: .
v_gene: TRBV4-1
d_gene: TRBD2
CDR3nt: TGCGCCAGCAGCCAAGATCCCCTAGCGGGAGGTACGCAGTACTTC
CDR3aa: CASSQDPLAGGTQYF

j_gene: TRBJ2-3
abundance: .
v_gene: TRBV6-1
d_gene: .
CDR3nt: TGTGCCAGCAGTGCGGACAGGTCGGGGGCGGATACGCAGTATTTT
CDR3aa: CASSADRSGADTQYF

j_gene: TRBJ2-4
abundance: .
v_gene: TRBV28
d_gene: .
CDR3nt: TGTGCCGCCGGCCTCGAGGCCAAAAACATTCAGTACTTC
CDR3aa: CAAGLEAKNIQYF

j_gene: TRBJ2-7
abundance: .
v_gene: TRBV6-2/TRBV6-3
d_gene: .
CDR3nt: TGTGCCAGCACCCGAAGTGGATCCTACGAGCAGTACTTC
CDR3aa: CASTRSGSYEQYF

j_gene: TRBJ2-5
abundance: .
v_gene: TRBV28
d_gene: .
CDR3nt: TGTGCCAGCCGTGAGGACAGACAAGAGACCCAGTACTTC
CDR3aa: CASREDRQETQYF

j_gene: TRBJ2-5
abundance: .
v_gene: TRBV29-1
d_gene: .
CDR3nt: TGCAGCGTTGAGGGAGCGGGAGAGACCCAGTACTTC
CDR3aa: CSVEGAGETQYF

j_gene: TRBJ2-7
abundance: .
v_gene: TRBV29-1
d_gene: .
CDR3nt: TGCAGCGTTGAAGATCCCCTGACCGACCCCTACGAGCAGTACTTC
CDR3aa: CSVEDPLTDPYEQYF

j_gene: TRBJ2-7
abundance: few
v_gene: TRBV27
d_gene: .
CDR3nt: TGTGCCAGCAGTTCACATGGGACCGGCGAGCAGTACTTC
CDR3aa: CASSSHGTGEQYF

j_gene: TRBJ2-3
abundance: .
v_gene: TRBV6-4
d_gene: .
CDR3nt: TGTGCCAGCAGTGACGGGAAGAGCACAGATACGCAGTATTTT
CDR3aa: CASSDGKSTDTQYF

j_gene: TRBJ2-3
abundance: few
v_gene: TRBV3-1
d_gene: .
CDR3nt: TGTGCCAGCAGCCACGGGACTTCCACAGATACGCAGTATTTT
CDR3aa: CASSHGTSTDTQYF

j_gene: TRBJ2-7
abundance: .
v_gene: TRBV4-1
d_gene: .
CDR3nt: TGCGCCAGCAGCCAAGAAGGAACAGGGACGTTTGTTTACGAGCAGTACTTC
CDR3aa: CASSQEGTGTFVYEQYF

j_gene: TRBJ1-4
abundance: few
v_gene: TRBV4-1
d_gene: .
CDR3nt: TGCGCCAGCAGCCAAGGCCGAACAGGAGTTAATGAAAAACTGTTTTTT
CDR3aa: CASSQGRTGVNEKLFF

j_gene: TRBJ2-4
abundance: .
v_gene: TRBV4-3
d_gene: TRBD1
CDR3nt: TGCGCCAGCAGCGTTCTCCGGGACAGTTTCTACGTGCAGTACTTC
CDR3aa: CASSVLRDSFYVQYF

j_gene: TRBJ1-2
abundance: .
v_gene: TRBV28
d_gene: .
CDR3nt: TGTGCCAGCAGGCCACTACAGGGTAATAGAGGCTATGGCTACACCTTC
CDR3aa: CASRPLQGNRGYGYTF

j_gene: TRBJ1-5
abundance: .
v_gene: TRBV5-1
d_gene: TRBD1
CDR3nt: TGCGCCAGTAAGTCAGGGACAGGCACGAATCAGCCCCAGCATTTT
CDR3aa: CASKSGTGTNQPQHF

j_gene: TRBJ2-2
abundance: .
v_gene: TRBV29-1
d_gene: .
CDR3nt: TGCAGCGGCCTACAGGGCGCGACCGGGGAGCTGTTTTTT
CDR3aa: CSGLQGATGELFF

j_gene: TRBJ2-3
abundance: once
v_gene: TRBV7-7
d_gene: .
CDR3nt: TGTGCCAGCAGCCTCAGCCAAAACACAGATACGCAGTATTTT
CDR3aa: CASSLSQNTDTQYF

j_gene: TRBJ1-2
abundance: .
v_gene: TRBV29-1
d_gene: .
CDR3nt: TGCAGCGTGCCCGGGTGGGGGTATGGCTACACCTTT
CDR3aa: CSVPGWGYGYTF

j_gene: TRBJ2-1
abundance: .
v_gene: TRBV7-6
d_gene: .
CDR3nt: TGTGCCAGCAGCTTATTGGTCAGGGAAGGGCAGTTCTTC
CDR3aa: CASSLLVREGQFF

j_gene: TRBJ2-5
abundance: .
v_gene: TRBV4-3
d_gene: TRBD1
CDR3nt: TGCGCCAGCAGCTTTCGGACAGGGCGCCAAGAGACCCAGTACTTC
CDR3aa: CASSFRTGRQETQYF

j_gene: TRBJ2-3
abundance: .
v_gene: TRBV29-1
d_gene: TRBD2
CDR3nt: TGCAGCGTTTCCCTTCTAGCGGGGGATCACTTCACAGATACGCAGTATTTT
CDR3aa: CSVSLLAGDHFTDTQYF

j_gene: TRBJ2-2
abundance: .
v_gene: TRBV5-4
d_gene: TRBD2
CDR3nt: TGTGCCAGCAGCTTCCCTAGCGGGAGAAAGTCCGGGGAGCTGTTTTTT
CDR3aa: CASSFPSGRKSGELFF

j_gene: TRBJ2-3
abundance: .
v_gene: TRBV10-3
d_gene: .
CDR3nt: TGTGCCATCAGTGAGAGCGTTTTGTCAGATACGCAGTATTTT
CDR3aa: CAISESVLSDTQYF

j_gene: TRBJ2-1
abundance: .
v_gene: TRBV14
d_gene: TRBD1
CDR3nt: TGTGCCAGCAGCGGGACAGGGCAGTGGAATGAGCAGTTCTTC
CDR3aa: CASSGTGQWNEQFF

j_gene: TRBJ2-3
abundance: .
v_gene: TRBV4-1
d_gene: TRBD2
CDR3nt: TGCGCCAGCAGCCAAGAAAGCGGGATTGGCACAGATACGCAGTATTTT
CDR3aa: CASSQESGIGTDTQYF

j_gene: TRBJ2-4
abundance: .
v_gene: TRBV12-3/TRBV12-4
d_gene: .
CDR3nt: TGTGCCAGCAGTTGGGGGACAGCCAAAAACATTCAGTACTTC
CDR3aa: CASSWGTAKNIQYF